The 6 T cell receptor beta chains below come from one sample, sequenced in a study of blood T cell repertoires in COVID-19. Using immunoSEQ multiplex PCR, the repertoire was profiled, and TCRdb retains in-frame clones only, with some absent. The data contain about 64,000 clones, approximately 78% of them singletons. Sequences were obtained from peripheral blood. The receptors stem from a human donor in a cohort sampled during active COVID-19.

This chain uses TRBV18 with TRBJ1-6; 10 bases align to TRBD1. Germline assignment: CDR1 KGHSH and CDR2 LQKENI. With 1 base clipped from V and 3 bases from J, the junction kept 3 bases outside the gene matches. This CDR3 is 17 amino acids long. The CDR3 spells CASSPLRDRGYNSPLHF. The CDR3 bases are TGTGCCAGCTCACCACTCCGGGACAGGGGCTATAATTCACCCCTCCACTTT.

This chain uses TRBV5-4 with TRBJ2-7; 8 bases map to TRBD1. The CDR3 is 16 residues long. Germline CDR1 SGHNT, CDR2 YYREEE (reference sequence). Trimming cost V 2 bases and J 0 bases; bases outside gene matches: 7. The CDR3 DNA sequence: TGTGCCAGCAGCTTCCCCCCAGGGGGCAGCTCCTACGAGCAGTACTTC. It translates to CASSFPPGGSSYEQYF.

This clone was detected only once. This chain connects TRBV2 to TRBJ2-1; the D is unclear. Germline V gene lookup returns CDR1 SNHLY and CDR2 FYNNEI. This CDR3 has 11 residues. Trimming stripped 8 bases from V and 7 bases from J, with 9 bases between. CDR3 nucleotide sequence: TGTGCCAGCTCCCGGCGGAATGAGCAGTTCTTC. Its translation: CASSRRNEQFF.

The chain recombines TRBV10-2 with TRBJ2-5; no clear D. The germline gives CDR1 WSHSY, CDR2 SAAADI. V lost 5 bases and J 2 bases, leaving 3 bases between the germline ends. There are 11 residues in the CDR3. Here the CDR3 reads CASSIQETQYF. CDR3 nucleotide sequence: TGCGCCAGCAGTATACAAGAGACCCAGTACTTC.

The rearrangement joins TRBV5-1 to TRBJ2-3; TRBD2 matches at 12 bases. With 3 bases clipped from V and 7 bases from J, the junction kept 12 bases outside the gene matches. This CDR3 has 17 amino acids. The V gene's germline CDR1 is SGHRS and CDR2 YFSETQ. CDR3 sequence: CASSSTLPSGGDYTQYF. CDR3 in DNA: TGCGCCAGCAGCTCCACCCTCCCTAGCGGGGGGGATTATACGCAGTATTTT.

The chain's CDR3 is CASSLTPKGISGANVLTF. The CDR3 DNA reads TGTGCCAGCAGCCTGACCCCTAAGGGGATCTCTGGGGCCAACGTCCTGACTTTC. The rearrangement uses TRBV5-6 and TRBJ2-6; possible D gene TRBD1, 5 bases. The CDR3 extends over 18 amino acids. Trimming cost V 4 bases and J 0 bases, with 17 bases left between them. Looked up from germline, CDR1 is SGHDT and CDR2 is YYEEEE.